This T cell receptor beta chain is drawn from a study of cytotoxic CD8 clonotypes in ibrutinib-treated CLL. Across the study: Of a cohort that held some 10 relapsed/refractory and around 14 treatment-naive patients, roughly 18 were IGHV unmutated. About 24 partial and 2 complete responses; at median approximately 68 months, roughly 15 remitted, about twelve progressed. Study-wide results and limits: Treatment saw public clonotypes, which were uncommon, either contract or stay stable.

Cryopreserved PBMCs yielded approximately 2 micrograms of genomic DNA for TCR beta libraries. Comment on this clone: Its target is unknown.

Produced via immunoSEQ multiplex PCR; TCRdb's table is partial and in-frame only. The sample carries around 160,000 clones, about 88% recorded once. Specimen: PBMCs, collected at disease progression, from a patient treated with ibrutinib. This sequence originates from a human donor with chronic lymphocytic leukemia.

The CDR3 here is CASSSSGSRTDTQYF. The CDR3 DNA sequence: TGTGCCAGCAGCTCTAGCGGGAGCCGCACAGATACGCAGTATTTT. The chain employs TRBV7-6 and TRBJ2-3; 10 bases fit TRBD2. The CDR3 length is 15 residues. Germline V CDR1 and CDR2: SGHVS, FNYEAQ. With 4 bases clipped from V and 1 base from J, the junction kept 2 bases outside the gene matches.